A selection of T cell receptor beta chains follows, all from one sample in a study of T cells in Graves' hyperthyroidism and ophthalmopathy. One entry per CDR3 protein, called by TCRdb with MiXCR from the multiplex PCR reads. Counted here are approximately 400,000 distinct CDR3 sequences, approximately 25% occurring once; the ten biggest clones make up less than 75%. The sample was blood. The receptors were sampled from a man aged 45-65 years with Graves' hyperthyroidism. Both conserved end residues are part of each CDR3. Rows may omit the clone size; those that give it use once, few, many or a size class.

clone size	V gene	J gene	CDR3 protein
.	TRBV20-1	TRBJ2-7	CSASYTGAGYEQYF
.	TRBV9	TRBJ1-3	CASSLGGTGNTIYF
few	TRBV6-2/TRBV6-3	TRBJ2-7	CASRGYTYEQYF
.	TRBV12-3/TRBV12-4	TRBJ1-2	CASSLSASGGSYGYTF
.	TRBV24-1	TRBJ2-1	CATSVLRRDQDEQFF
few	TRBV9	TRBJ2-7	CASSPRPGLGYEQYF
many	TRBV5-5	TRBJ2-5	CASSPGTGVETQYF
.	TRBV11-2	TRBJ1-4	CASSLSPGEKLFF
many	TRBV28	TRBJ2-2	CASRTGLLGGELFF
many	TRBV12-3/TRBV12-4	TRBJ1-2	CASNDRGVDYGYTF
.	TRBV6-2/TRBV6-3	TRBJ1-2	CASSPVGRSDGYTF
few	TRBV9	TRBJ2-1	CASSVEQSSYNEQFF
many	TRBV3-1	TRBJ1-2	CASSIQQGGGYTF
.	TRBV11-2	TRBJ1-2	CASSLGSGSGGYTF
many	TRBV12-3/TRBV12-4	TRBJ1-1	CASSPRKMVEAFF
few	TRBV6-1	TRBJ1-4	CASSEQGGKRLFF
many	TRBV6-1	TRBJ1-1	CASNRDWGTEAFF
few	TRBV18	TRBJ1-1	CASSLGTGRGTEAFF
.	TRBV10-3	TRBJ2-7	CAIRMMGGYEQYF
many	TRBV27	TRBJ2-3	CARGQSTSTDTQYF
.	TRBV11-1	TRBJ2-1	CASSPYIVGTSGRAYNEQFF
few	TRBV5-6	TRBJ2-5	CASSRDRASKTQYF
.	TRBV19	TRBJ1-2	CASQIGNGGYTF
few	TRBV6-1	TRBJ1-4	CASGRANEKLFF
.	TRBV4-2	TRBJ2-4	CASSQDREWSIQYF
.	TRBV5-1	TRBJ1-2	CASSWGDRDNYGYTF
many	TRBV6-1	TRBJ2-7	CASREGTSGAYEQYF
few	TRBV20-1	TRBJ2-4	CSADLRNIQYF
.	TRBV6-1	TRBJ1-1	CASSPKGNTEAFF
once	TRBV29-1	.	CSVDGGRRNEQYF
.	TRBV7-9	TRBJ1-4	CASSLGRAGEKLFF
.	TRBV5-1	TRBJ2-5	CASSLETQGNGETQYF
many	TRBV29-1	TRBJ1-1	CSVVGGGSTEAFF
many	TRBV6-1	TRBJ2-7	CASRGSTEQYF
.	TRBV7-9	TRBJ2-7	CASSLDSNRGHEQYF
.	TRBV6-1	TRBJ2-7	CASSYRLSGEQYF
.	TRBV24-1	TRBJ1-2	CATSDPRDRGRYTF
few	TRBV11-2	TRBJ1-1	CASSERVSRGNTEAFF
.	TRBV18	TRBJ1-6	CASSRQSGPEVSLHF
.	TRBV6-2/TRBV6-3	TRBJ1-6	CASRDRDRGLSPLHF